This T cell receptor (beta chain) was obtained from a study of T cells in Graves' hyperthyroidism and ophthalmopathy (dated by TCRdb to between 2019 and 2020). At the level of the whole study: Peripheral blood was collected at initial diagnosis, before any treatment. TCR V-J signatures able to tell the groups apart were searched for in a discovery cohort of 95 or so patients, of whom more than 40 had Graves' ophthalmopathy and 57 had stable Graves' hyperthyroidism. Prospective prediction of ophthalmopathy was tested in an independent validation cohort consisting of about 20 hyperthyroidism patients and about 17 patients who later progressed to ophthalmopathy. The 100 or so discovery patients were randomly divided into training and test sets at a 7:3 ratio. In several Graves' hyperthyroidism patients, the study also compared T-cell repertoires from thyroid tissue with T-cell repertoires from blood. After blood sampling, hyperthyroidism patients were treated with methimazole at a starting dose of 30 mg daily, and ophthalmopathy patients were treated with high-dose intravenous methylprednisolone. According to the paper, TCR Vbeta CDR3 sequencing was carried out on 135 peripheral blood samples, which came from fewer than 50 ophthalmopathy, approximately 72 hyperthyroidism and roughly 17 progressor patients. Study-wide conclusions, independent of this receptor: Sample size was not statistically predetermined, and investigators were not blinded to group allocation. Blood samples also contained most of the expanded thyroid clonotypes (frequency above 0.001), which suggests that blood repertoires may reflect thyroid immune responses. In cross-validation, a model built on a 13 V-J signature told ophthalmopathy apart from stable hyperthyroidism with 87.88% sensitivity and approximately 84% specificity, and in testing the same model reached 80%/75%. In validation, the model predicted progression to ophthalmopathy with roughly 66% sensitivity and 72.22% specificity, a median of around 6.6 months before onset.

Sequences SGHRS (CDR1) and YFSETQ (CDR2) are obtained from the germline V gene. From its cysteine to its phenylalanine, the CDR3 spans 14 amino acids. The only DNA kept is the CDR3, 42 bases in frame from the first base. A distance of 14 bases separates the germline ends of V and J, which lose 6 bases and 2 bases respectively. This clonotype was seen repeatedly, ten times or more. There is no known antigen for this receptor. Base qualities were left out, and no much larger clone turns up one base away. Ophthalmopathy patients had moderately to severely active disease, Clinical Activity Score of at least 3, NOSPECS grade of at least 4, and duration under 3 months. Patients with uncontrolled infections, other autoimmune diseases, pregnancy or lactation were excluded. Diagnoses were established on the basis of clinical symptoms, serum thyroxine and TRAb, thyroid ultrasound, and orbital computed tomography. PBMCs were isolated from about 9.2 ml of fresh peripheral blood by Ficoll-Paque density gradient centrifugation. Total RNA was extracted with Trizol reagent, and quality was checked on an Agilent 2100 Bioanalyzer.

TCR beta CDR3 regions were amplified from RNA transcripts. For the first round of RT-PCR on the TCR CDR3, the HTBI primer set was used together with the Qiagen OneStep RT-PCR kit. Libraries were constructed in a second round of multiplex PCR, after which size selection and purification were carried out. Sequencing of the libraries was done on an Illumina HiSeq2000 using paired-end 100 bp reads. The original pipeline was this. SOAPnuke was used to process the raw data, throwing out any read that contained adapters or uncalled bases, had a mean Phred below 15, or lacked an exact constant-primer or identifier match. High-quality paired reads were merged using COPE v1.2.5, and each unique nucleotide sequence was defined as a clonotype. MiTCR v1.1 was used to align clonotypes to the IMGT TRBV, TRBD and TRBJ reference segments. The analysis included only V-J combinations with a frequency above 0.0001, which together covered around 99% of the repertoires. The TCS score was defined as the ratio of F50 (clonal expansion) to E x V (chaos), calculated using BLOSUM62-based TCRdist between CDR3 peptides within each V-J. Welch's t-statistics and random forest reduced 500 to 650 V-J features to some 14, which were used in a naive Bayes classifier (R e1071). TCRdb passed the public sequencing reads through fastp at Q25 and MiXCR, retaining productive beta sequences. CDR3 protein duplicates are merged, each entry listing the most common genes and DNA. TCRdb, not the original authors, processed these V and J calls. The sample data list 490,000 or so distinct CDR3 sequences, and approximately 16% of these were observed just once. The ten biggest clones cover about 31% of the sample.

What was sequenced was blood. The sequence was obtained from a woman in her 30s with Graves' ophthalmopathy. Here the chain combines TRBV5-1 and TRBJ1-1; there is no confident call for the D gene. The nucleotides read TGCGCCAGCACTGCGTCCATTTCCAACACTGAAGCTTTCTTT. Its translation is CASTASISNTEAFF.